The source of this T cell receptor beta chain is a study of T-cell memory formation after mild COVID-19. A single record per CDR3 protein comes from TCRdb applying MiXCR to the 5' RACE reads. The data contain 400,000 to 550,000 distinct CDR3 sequences, about 23% of them singletons. This clonotype was counted at least ten times. Sequencing was performed on PBMCs or a T cell subset sorted from them (not recorded which). This clonotype was obtained from an adult woman who had mild COVID-19 (a few samples of this study predate the infection). Cell type and time point are not known.

The CDR3 DNA sequence: TGTGCCAGCAGCTCCGTAGGACCTTACAATCAGCCCCAGCATTTT. It yields the protein CASSSVGPYNQPQHF. The chain has TRBV7-9 and TRBJ1-5; D is unresolved. Trimming removed 4 bases at V and 3 bases at J, with 13 bases between. The CDR3 has 15 residues. Germline CDR1 SEHNR, CDR2 FQNEAQ (reference sequence).